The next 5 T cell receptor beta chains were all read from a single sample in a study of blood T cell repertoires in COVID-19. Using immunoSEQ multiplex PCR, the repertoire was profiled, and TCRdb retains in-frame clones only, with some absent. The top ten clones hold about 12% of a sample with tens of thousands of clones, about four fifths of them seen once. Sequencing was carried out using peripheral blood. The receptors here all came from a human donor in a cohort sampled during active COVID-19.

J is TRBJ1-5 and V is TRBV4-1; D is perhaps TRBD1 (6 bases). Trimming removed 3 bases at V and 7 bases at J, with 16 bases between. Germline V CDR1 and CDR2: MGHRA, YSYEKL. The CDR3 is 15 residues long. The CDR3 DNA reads TGCGCCAGCAGCCAGTCTACAGGGTTCTACCAGCCCCAGCATTTT. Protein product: CASSQSTGFYQPQHF.

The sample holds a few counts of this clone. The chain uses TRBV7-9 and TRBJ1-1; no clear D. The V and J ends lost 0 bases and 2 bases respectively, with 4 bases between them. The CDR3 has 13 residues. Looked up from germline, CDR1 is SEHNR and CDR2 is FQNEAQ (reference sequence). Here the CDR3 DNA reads TGTGCCAGCAGCTTAGCGGCAAACACTGAAGCTTTCTTT. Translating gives CASSLAANTEAFF. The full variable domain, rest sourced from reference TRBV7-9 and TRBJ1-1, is DTGVSQNPRHKITKRGQNVTFRCDPISEHNRLYWYRQTLGQGPEFLTYFQNEAQLEKSRLLSDRFSAERPKGSFSTLEIQRTEQGDSAMYLCASSLAANTEAFFGQGTRLTVV.

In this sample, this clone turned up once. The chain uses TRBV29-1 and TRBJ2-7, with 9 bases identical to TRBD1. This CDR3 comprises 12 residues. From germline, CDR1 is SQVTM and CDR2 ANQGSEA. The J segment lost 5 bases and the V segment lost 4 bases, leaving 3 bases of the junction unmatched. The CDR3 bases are TGCAGCGTTGGACAGGGGGGGAACGAGCAGTACTTC. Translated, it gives CSVGQGGNEQYF.

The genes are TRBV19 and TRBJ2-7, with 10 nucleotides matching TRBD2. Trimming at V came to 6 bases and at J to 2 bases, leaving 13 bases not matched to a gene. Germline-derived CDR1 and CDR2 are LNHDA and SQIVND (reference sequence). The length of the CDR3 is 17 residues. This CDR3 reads CASSSNTRTSGAYEQYF. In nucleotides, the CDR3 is TGTGCCAGTAGCTCAAATACAAGGACTAGCGGAGCCTACGAGCAGTACTTC.

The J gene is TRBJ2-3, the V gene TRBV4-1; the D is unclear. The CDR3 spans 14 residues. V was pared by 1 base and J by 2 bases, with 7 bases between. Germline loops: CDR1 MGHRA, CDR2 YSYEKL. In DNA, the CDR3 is TGCGCCAGCAGCCAAGTGGGCAACACAGATACGCAGTATTTT. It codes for CASSQVGNTDTQYF.